Sequencing of this T cell receptor beta chain was carried out in a study of T cells in Graves' hyperthyroidism and ophthalmopathy. Broader study findings: Most clonotypes that expanded in the thyroid above 0.001 also showed up in blood. Ophthalmopathy could be told apart from stable hyperthyroidism with a 13 V-J model.

TCR beta CDR3 region amplification was performed from RNA transcripts. An initial round of RT-PCR targeting the TCR CDR3 relied on the HTBI primer set. TCRdb recomputed calls from the multiplex PCR reads with MiXCR, one row per CDR3 protein. The sample includes about half a million distinct CDR3 sequences, less than 25% seen only once; the top ten take about 11%. Note on this clonotype: Antigen: not known.

The CDR3 contains 16 residues. The V and J ends lost 2 bases and 6 bases, in that order; junction bases with no gene match: 8. CDR1 is MNHEY, CDR2 SMNVEV, per germline (reference sequence). This chain connects TRBV27 to TRBJ2-4; 9 bases align to TRBD2. The sample comprised blood. The TCR originated in a woman in her thirties with Graves' ophthalmopathy. The CDR3 region is CASSLMASGTGNIQYF. CDR3 sequence (DNA): TGTGCCAGCAGTTTAATGGCTAGCGGGACGGGAAACATTCAGTACTTC.